These T cell receptor beta chains were read from a single sample in a study of blood T cell repertoires in COVID-19. Profiled with immunoSEQ multiplex PCR; TCRdb holds only in-frame clones, not every one. The sample has approximately 150,000 clones, 84% seen once; the top ten hold roughly 8.6%. The source material was PBMCs or T cells enriched from blood (not recorded which). The receptors were gathered from a woman between 50 and 59 years old who had recovered from COVID-19. Both conserved end residues are part of each CDR3. The D gene is left open where the match is weak. The size field is filled for only some rows; it gives once, few, many or a size class.

d_call	clone_size	v_call	j_call	cdr3_aa	cdr3_nt
-	-	TRBV5-8	TRBJ2-5	CASSFTRGVGQETQYF	TGTGCCAGCAGCTTTACTCGGGGAGTGGGGCAAGAGACCCAGTACTTC
TRBD1	-	TRBV6-5	TRBJ1-2	CASSWGQGYTF	TGTGCCAGCAGTTGGGGACAGGGCTACACCTTC
TRBD2	-	TRBV2	TRBJ2-4	CASSDLAGGAKNIQYF	TGTGCCAGCAGTGATCTAGCGGGAGGAGCCAAAAACATTCAGTACTTC
TRBD1	-	TRBV6-4	TRBJ2-3	CASSATGYYTATDTQYF	TGTGCCAGCAGTGCGACAGGGTACTACACTGCCACAGATACGCAGTATTTT
-	once	TRBV19	TRBJ1-4	CASFEGFGEKLFF	TGTGCCAGTTTTGAGGGTTTTGGTGAAAAACTGTTTTTT
-	-	TRBV19	TRBJ1-1	CASSIDRETEAFF	TGTGCCAGTAGTATAGATCGGGAGACTGAAGCTTTCTTT
-	-	TRBV19	TRBJ1-5	CASSPLVPNSNQPQHF	TGTGCCAGTAGTCCGTTGGTCCCTAATAGCAATCAGCCCCAGCATTTT
TRBD2	-	TRBV7-2	TRBJ2-7	CASSLGLAGVNEQYF	TGTGCCAGCAGCTTAGGTCTAGCGGGGGTAAACGAGCAGTACTTC
-	-	TRBV4-3	TRBJ2-7	CASSQETRGHQSYEQYF	TGCGCCAGCAGCCAGGAAACCAGGGGCCATCAATCCTACGAGCAGTACTTC
TRBD1	-	TRBV5-1	TRBJ1-2	CASGELRGPNGYTF	TGCGCCAGCGGCGAATTAAGGGGGCCCAATGGCTACACCTTC
-	-	TRBV6-5	TRBJ1-1	CASLRGGRNTEAFF	TGTGCCAGCCTCCGGGGGGGGAGGAACACTGAAGCTTTCTTT
TRBD1	-	TRBV18	TRBJ1-4	CASSPQGGSPATNEKLFF	TGTGCCAGCTCACCACAAGGGGGCTCACCTGCAACTAATGAAAAACTGTTTTTT
TRBD1	-	TRBV27	TRBJ2-5	CASSLTGYQETQYF	TGTGCCAGCAGTTTGACAGGGTACCAAGAGACCCAGTACTTC
TRBD1	-	TRBV7-2	TRBJ2-2	CASSLGQGATGELFF	TGTGCCAGCAGCTTAGGGCAGGGGGCAACCGGGGAGCTGTTTTTT
-	-	TRBV7-2	TRBJ1-1	CASSLVEGSSEAFF	TGTGCCAGCAGCTTAGTAGAAGGGAGTTCTGAAGCTTTCTTT
TRBD2	once	TRBV3-1/TRBV3-2	TRBJ2-7	CASSQGLAGGVEQYF	TGTGCCAGCAGCCAAGGACTAGCGGGGGGGGTCGAGCAGTACTTC
TRBD1	-	TRBV19	TRBJ1-4	CASSVDRGGEKLFF	TGTGCCAGTAGTGTCGACAGGGGAGGGGAAAAACTGTTTTTT
-	-	TRBV9	TRBJ1-5	CASSEGRTGLSNQPQHF	TGTGCCAGCAGCGAGGGGAGGACGGGTTTGAGCAATCAGCCCCAGCATTTT
TRBD1	-	TRBV9	TRBJ2-5	CASSATGLGETQYF	TGTGCCAGCAGCGCGACAGGGTTGGGAGAGACCCAGTACTTC
TRBD2	-	TRBV6-2/TRBV6-3	TRBJ2-1	CASSHPRDYGLRDEQFF	TGTGCCAGCAGTCACCCCCGGGACTACGGATTGAGGGATGAGCAGTTCTTC
-	-	TRBV12-5	TRBJ2-5	CASGLASSVETQYF	TGTGCTAGTGGTTTGGCCTCTTCGGTTGAGACCCAGTACTTC
-	-	TRBV7-2	TRBJ1-1	CASSPGHTMNTEAFF	TGTGCCAGCAGCCCGGGACATACCATGAACACTGAAGCTTTCTTT
-	-	TRBV7-2	TRBJ1-2	CASSFREVYGYTF	TGTGCCAGCAGCTTCCGGGAGGTCTATGGCTACACCTTC
TRBD1	-	TRBV5-1	TRBJ1-1	CASSPGQGRMNTEAFF	TGCGCCAGCAGCCCGGGACAGGGCCGAATGAACACTGAAGCTTTCTTT
-	-	TRBV7-3	TRBJ2-3	CASSLSAVPSTDTQYF	TGTGCCAGCAGCTTGTCAGCGGTCCCTAGCACAGATACGCAGTATTTT
-	-	TRBV25-1	TRBJ1-2	CASKGTTRGYTF	TGTGCCAGCAAGGGGACAACTCGGGGCTACACCTTC
TRBD1	-	TRBV15	TRBJ2-1	CATSRGDRDNEQFF	TGTGCCACCAGCAGAGGAGACAGGGACAATGAGCAGTTCTTC
-	-	TRBV12-3/TRBV12-4	TRBJ1-1	CASSLILNTEAFF	TGTGCCAGCAGTTTAATCTTAAACACTGAAGCTTTCTTT
-	-	TRBV9	TRBJ1-6	CASSTAISNSPLHF	TGTGCCAGCAGCACAGCTATCAGTAATTCACCCCTCCACTTT
-	-	TRBV27	TRBJ2-5	CASQTGTRTKTQYF	TGTGCCTCCCAAACCGGGACACGTACAAAGACCCAGTACTTC
TRBD1	many	TRBV5-1	TRBJ2-3	CASSLARTGGTDTQYF	TGCGCCAGCAGCTTGGCGAGGACAGGGGGAACAGATACGCAGTATTTT
TRBD2	-	TRBV9	TRBJ2-4	CASSEAGGQSIQYF	TGTGCCAGCAGCGAAGCGGGGGGGCAGAGCATTCAGTACTTC
TRBD1	-	TRBV24-1	TRBJ1-2	CATSGTGRDYGYTF	TGTGCCACCAGTGGGACAGGGAGAGACTATGGCTACACCTTC
-	-	TRBV15	TRBJ1-4	CATRPAGGFNEKLFF	TGTGCCACCAGGCCGGCTGGCGGCTTTAATGAAAAACTGTTTTTT
-	-	TRBV19	TRBJ2-6	CATKVGHYSGANVLTF	TGTGCCACAAAAGTGGGACACTACTCTGGGGCCAACGTCCTGACTTTC
TRBD1	once	TRBV25-1	TRBJ2-7	CASSEPGTGLYEQYF	TGTGCCAGCAGTGAACCCGGGACAGGGCTCTACGAGCAGTACTTC
TRBD2	-	TRBV11-2	TRBJ2-3	CASSWGLAGFTDTQYF	TGTGCCAGCAGCTGGGGCCTAGCGGGGTTTACAGATACGCAGTATTTT
-	-	TRBV6-2/TRBV6-3	TRBJ1-2	CASSQYNYGYTF	TGTGCCAGCAGTCAGTATAACTATGGCTACACCTTC
-	-	TRBV10-3	TRBJ1-2	CAISEGAGASGYGYTF	TGTGCCATCAGTGAGGGGGCCGGGGCTAGCGGCTATGGCTACACCTTC
-	once	TRBV3-1/TRBV3-2	TRBJ2-3	CASSQDRGWNITFTDTQYF	TGTGCCAGCAGCCAAGATAGGGGGTGGAACATTACCTTCACAGATACGCAGTATTTT
-	few	TRBV3-1/TRBV3-2	TRBJ1-2	CASSQDLGGGYTF	TGTGCCAGCAGCCAAGATCTGGGGGGTGGCTACACCTTC
-	few	TRBV7-3	TRBJ1-1	CASSPGWTTEAFF	TGTGCCAGCAGCCCAGGGTGGACCACTGAAGCTTTCTTT
TRBD2	-	TRBV24-1	TRBJ2-7	CATSDSVAGGPYEQYF	TGTGCCACCAGTGATTCCGTAGCGGGAGGGCCTTACGAGCAGTACTTC
-	-	TRBV7-9	TRBJ2-5	CASSWGGLQETQYF	TGTGCCAGCAGCTGGGGAGGTCTTCAAGAGACCCAGTACTTC
-	few	TRBV9	TRBJ2-3	CASSAGSTDTQYF	TGTGCCAGCAGCGCCGGGAGCACAGATACGCAGTATTTT
-	-	TRBV11-2	TRBJ1-2	CASSLQGQGANYGYTF	TGTGCCAGCAGCTTACAGGGCCAAGGGGCTAACTATGGCTACACCTTC
TRBD2	-	TRBV7-2	TRBJ2-3	CASSRTSGGADTQYF	TGTGCCAGCAGCCGTACTAGCGGGGGGGCAGATACGCAGTATTTT